This TCR beta chain is from a study of blood T cell repertoires in COVID-19 (TCRdb year 2020). In terms of the full investigation: Samples covering the acute and convalescent phases of COVID-19 were provided by collaborators in the United States, Italy and Spain. The prospective study material was composed of cDNA or gDNA derived from T cells, B-cell-depleted T cells, or PBMCs. Deeply sampled blood TCRbeta repertoires from subjects exposed to, actively infected with, or recovered from COVID-19 were included in the dataset. The repertoires were released in a freely available public database intended as a resource for research on the immune response to SARS-CoV-2. The samples were drawn from two sources: the first 160 participants of the ongoing ImmuneRACE study, and 1,200 or so subjects contributed by 6 global collaborators. Nearly every sample came with metadata listing a de-identified subject ID, COVID-19 status, age in years and sex. HLA class I and class II types, where available, came from metadata supplied by the sample provider rather than from assay-based typing.

The trim is 2 bases for V and 4 bases for J, with a gap of 14 bases between the germline ends. Looking up the germline V gene yields CDR1 MNHNS and CDR2 SASEGT. The CDR3 numbers 15 residues from cysteine through phenylalanine. Left in the record is the CDR3 DNA by itself, 45 bases read in frame from the first base. General findings and caveats noted by the study authors: The quantity of clinical and demographic metadata differed by source and by participant and was supplied without curation.

Details on this clone: The antigen this receptor binds is unknown. No base qualities exist here, and no much larger clone lies one base off it.

The collaborating institutions used their own protocols to collect whole blood in K2EDTA tubes. For TCRbeta analysis, collaborators shipped samples as frozen whole blood, isolated PBMCs, or DNA extracted from either of those sample types. TCRbeta CDR3 regions were amplified from genomic DNA using the immunoSEQ Assay, a bias-controlled multiplex PCR. For the original study's pipeline: Within the assay, amplification of reference gene primers was used to estimate how many nucleated cells each sample contained. To quantify the absolute abundance of each unique TCRbeta CDR3 rearrangement, sequence reads were collapsed and filtered. For each sample, productive Simpson clonality was calculated by taking the square root of Simpson's diversity index across productive rearrangements. The table comes from immuneACCESS by way of TCRdb, which keeps in-frame sequences with V and J called. Part of the clones is missing from these tables; in studies checked, under half for an unresolved V gene and the rest for unknown reasons. That table gives V, J and clone size, and the DNA gave D and trimming. The sample contains over 15,000 clones, approximately 90% of them found a single time. Together, the top ten hold about 8.3% of the sample.

This TCR derives from a human donor in a cohort sampled during active COVID-19. The donor label of this sample is uncertain. The sample taken for sequencing was peripheral blood. This chain is built from TRBV6-1 and TRBJ2-5; matching of 7 bases hints at TRBD2 as the D gene. CDR3 reads: CASSENRVAGETQYF. DNA sequence: TGTGCCAGCAGTGAAAACAGGGTAGCGGGAGAGACCCAGTACTTC.